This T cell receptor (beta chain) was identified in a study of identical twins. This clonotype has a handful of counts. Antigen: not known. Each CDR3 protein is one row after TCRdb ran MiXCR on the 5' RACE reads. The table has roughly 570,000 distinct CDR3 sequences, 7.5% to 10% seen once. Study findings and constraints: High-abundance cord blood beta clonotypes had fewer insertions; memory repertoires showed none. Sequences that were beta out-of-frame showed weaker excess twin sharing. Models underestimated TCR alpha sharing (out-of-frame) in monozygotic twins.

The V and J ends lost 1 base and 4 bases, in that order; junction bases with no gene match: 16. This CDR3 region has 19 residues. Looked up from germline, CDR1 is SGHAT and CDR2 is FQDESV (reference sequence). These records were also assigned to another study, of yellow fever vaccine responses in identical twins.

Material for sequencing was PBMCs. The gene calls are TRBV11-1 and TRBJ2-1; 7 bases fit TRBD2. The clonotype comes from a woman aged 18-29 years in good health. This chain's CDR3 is CASSLGFGSWLAAYNEQFF. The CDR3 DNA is TGTGCCAGCAGCTTAGGGTTTGGCTCTTGGCTAGCGGCGTACAATGAGCAGTTCTTC.